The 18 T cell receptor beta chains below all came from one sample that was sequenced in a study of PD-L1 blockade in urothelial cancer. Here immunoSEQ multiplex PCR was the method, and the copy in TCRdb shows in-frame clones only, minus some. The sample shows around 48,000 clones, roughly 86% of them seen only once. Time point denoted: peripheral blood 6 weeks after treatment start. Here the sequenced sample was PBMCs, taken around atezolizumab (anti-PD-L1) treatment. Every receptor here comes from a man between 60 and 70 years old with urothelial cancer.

CDR3 in amino acids: CASSPQRTDTQYF. CDR3 sequence (DNA): TGTGCCAGCAGCCCACAGCGCACAGATACGCAGTATTTT. J is TRBJ2-3 and V is TRBV5-6; D ambiguous. V lost 4 bases and J lost 1, with 7 bases in between. Per the germline V gene, CDR1 is SGHDT and CDR2 is YYEEEE. The CDR3 spans 13 residues.

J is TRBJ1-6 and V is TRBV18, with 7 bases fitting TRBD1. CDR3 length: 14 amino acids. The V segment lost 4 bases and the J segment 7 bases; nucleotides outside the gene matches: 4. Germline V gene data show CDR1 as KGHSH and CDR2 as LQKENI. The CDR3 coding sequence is TGTGCCAGCTCACTGGACAGGAAAAATTCACCCCTCCACTTT. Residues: CASSLDRKNSPLHF. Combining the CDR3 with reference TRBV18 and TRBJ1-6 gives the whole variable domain NAGVMQNPRHLVRRRGQEARLRCSPMKGHSHVYWYRQLPEEGLKFMVYLQKENIIDESGMPKERFSAEFPKEGPSILRIQQVVRGDSAAYFCASSLDRKNSPLHFGNGTRLTVT.

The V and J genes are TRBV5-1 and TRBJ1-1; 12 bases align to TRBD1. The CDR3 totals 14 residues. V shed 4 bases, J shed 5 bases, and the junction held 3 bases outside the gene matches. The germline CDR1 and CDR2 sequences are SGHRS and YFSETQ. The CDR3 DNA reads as TGCGCCAGCAGCGGGACAGGGGGCGGAACTGAAGCTTTCTTT. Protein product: CASSGTGGGTEAFF.

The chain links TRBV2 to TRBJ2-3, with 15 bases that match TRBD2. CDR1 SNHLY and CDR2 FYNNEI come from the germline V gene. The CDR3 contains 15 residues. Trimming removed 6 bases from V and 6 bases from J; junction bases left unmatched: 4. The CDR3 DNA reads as TGTGCCAGCAGCTCCGGGACTAGCGGGGGGGATACGCAGTATTTT. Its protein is CASSSGTSGGDTQYF.

In DNA, the CDR3 is TGTGCCACCAGCAGAGCTATGTACGGGGAGCTGTTTTTT. Its protein is CATSRAMYGELFF. The J gene is TRBJ2-2, the V gene TRBV15; D ambiguous. Germline V lookup: CDR1 LNHNV, CDR2 YYDKDF (reference sequence). Trimming cost V 1 base and J 7 bases, with 7 bases left between them. The CDR3 runs 13 residues. The full variable domain, completed using reference TRBV15 and TRBJ2-2, is DAMVIQNPRYQVTQFGKPVTLSCSQTLNHNVMYWYQQKSSQAPKLLFHYYDKDFNNEADTPDNFQSRRPNTSFCFLDIRSPGLGDTAMYLCATSRAMYGELFFGEGSRLTVL.

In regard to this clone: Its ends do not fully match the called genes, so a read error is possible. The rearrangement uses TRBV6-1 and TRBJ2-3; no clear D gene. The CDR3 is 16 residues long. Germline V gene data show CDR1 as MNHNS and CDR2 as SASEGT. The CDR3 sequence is CASREGSFAVSDTQYF. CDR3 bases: TGTGCCAGCAGGGAAGGTAGTTTCGCGGTATCAGATACGCAGTATTTT.

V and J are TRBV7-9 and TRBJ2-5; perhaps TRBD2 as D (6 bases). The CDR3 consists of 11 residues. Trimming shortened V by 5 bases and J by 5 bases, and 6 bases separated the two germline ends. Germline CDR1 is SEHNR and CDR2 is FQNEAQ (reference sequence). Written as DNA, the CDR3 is TGTGCCAGCAGCGGGGGGGAGACCCAGTACTTC. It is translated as CASSGGETQYF.

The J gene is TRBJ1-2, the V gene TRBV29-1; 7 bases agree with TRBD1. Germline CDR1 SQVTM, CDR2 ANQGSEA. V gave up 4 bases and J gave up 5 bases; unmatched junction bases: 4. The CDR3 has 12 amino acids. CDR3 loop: CSVVVTGYGYTF. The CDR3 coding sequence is TGCAGCGTTGTTGTGACAGGGTATGGCTACACCTTC.

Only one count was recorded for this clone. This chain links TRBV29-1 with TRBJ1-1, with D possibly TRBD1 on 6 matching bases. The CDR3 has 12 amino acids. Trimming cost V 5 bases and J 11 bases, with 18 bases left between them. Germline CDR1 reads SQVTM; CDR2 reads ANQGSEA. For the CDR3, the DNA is TGCAGCGTTCCCCAGGGGCCCGGAGGTGCTTTCTTT. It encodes CSVPQGPGGAFF.

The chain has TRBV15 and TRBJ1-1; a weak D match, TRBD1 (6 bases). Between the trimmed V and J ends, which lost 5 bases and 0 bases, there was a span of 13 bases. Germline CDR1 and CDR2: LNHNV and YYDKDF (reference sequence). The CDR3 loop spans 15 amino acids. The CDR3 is CATSGQQGLNTEAFF. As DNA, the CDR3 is TGTGCCACCAGCGGACAACAGGGACTGAACACTGAAGCTTTCTTT.

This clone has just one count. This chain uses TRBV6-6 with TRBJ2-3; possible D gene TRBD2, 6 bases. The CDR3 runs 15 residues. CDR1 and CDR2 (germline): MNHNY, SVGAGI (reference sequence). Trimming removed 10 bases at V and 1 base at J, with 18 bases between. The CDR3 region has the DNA TGTGCCACCCTATTAGCTCGCGGGGGCACAGATACGCAGTATTTT. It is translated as CATLLARGGTDTQYF.

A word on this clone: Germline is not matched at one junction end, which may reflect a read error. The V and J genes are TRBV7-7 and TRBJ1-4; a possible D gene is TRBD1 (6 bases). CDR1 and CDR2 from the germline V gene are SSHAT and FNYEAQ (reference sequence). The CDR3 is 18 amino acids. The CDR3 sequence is CASSFPPGTRTFSEKLFF. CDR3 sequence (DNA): TGTGCTAGCAGCTTCCCTCCCGGGACACGAACCTTTAGTGAAAAACTGTTTTTT.

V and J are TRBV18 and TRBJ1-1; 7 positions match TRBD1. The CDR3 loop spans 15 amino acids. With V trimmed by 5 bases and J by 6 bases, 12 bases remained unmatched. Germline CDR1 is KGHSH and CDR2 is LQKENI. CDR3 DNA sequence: TGTGCCAGCTCATCAAACACAGGGGTGGTGGCTGAAGCTTTCTTT. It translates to CASSSNTGVVAEAFF. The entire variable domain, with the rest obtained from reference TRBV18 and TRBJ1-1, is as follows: NAGVMQNPRHLVRRRGQEARLRCSPMKGHSHVYWYRQLPEEGLKFMVYLQKENIIDESGMPKERFSAEFPKEGPSILRIQQVVRGDSAAYFCASSSNTGVVAEAFFGQGTRLTVV.

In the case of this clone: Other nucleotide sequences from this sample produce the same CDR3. This CDR3 is CASSPSGGASDTQYF. CDR3 bases: TGTGCCAGCAGCCCTAGCGGGGGGGCCTCAGATACGCAGTATTTT. The chain combines TRBV7-9 with TRBJ2-3; 12 bases align to TRBD2. Germline CDR1 is SEHNR and CDR2 is FQNEAQ (reference sequence). This CDR3 has 15 amino acids. With 5 bases clipped from V and 4 bases from J, the junction kept 4 bases outside the gene matches.

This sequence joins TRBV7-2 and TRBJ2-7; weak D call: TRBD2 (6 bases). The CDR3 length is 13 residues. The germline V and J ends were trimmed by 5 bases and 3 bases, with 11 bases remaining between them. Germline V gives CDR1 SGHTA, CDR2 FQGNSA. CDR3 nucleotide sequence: TGTGCCAGCAGCAGGGACTTAAACTACGAGCAGTACTTC. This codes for CASSRDLNYEQYF.

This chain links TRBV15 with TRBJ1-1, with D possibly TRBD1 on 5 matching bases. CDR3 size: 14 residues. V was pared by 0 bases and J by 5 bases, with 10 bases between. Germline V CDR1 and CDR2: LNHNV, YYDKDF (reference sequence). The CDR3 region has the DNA TGTGCCACCAGCAGAGATCTGGGGGGGACTGAAGCTTTCTTT. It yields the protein CATSRDLGGTEAFF.

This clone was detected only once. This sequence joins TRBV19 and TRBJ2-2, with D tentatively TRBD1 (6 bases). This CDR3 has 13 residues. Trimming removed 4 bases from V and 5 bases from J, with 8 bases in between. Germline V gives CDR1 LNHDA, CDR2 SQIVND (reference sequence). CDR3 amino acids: CASSTTGTGELFF. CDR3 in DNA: TGTGCCAGTAGTACAACAGGGACCGGGGAGCTGTTTTTT.

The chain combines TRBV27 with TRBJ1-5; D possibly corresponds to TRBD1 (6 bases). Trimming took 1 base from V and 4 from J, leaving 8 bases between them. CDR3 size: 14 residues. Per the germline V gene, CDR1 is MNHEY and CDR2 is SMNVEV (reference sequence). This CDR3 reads CASSLLGANQPQHF. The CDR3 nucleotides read TGTGCCAGCAGTTTATTGGGGGCAAATCAGCCCCAGCATTTT.